These T cell receptor beta chains were read from a single sample in a study of PD-1 blockade in classical Hodgkin lymphoma. Libraries were prepared by immunoSEQ multiplex PCR; TCRdb keeps only in-frame clonotypes and omits some of them. The table records about 94,000 clones, roughly nine tenths of them present only once. The material was peripheral blood mononuclear cells (PBMCs), obtained before the second cycle of nivolumab. These receptors were obtained from a human donor with classical Hodgkin lymphoma. The CDR3 runs from the conserved cysteine through the conserved F or W. Fields, in order: V gene, J gene, clone size, D gene, CDR3 protein, CDR3 DNA. The D gene is left open where the match is weak. The size field is filled for only some rows; it gives once, few, many or a size class.

v_gene: TRBV30
j_gene: TRBJ2-3
abundance: -
d_gene: TRBD1
CDR3aa: CAWSVRDSPTDTQYF
CDR3nt: TGTGCCTGGAGTGTTAGGGACAGCCCCACAGATACGCAGTATTTT

v_gene: TRBV27
j_gene: TRBJ2-6
abundance: -
d_gene: TRBD1
CDR3aa: CASSPTGTGGPGANVLTF
CDR3nt: TGTGCCAGCAGTCCCACCGGGACAGGGGGACCTGGGGCCAACGTCCTGACTTTC

v_gene: TRBV19
j_gene: TRBJ2-3
abundance: -
d_gene: -
CDR3aa: CASSISRAADTQYF
CDR3nt: TGTGCCAGTAGTATTTCCCGGGCGGCAGATACGCAGTATTTT

v_gene: TRBV10-2
j_gene: TRBJ1-2
abundance: -
d_gene: -
CDR3aa: CAILGGINYGYTF
CDR3nt: TGCGCCATACTCGGGGGAATTAACTATGGCTACACCTTC

v_gene: TRBV7-6
j_gene: TRBJ2-3
abundance: -
d_gene: TRBD2
CDR3aa: CASSSITSGTQYF
CDR3nt: TGTGCCAGCAGCTCGATAACTAGCGGGACCCAGTATTTT

v_gene: TRBV4-2
j_gene: TRBJ1-6
abundance: few
d_gene: -
CDR3aa: CASSQVELMDSPLHF
CDR3nt: TGTGCCAGCAGCCAAGTGGAGCTTATGGATTCACCCCTCCACTTT

v_gene: TRBV11-3
j_gene: TRBJ2-7
abundance: -
d_gene: -
CDR3aa: CASSLEGGAYEQYF
CDR3nt: TGTGCCAGCAGCTTAGAGGGAGGCGCCTACGAGCAGTACTTC

v_gene: TRBV4-1
j_gene: TRBJ1-5
abundance: -
d_gene: -
CDR3aa: CASSQERDQPQHF
CDR3nt: TGCGCCAGCAGCCAAGAAAGGGATCAGCCCCAGCATTTT

v_gene: TRBV5-1
j_gene: TRBJ1-5
abundance: -
d_gene: -
CDR3aa: CASSLGEASNQPQHF
CDR3nt: TGCGCCAGCAGCTTGGGGGAAGCCAGCAATCAGCCCCAGCATTTT

v_gene: TRBV7-9
j_gene: TRBJ2-1
abundance: once
d_gene: -
CDR3aa: CAVARESSYNEQFF
CDR3nt: TGTGCCGTAGCCAGGGAGAGCTCCTACAATGAGCAGTTCTTC

v_gene: TRBV27
j_gene: TRBJ2-7
abundance: -
d_gene: -
CDR3aa: CASSSLGQGMFEQYF
CDR3nt: TGTGCCAGCTCTTCTTTAGGGCAGGGAATGTTTGAGCAGTACTTC

v_gene: TRBV6-1
j_gene: TRBJ2-6
abundance: once
d_gene: -
CDR3aa: CASSVSRISGANVLTF
CDR3nt: TGTGCCAGCAGTGTGTCGCGGATCTCTGGGGCCAACGTCCTGACTTTC

v_gene: TRBV14
j_gene: TRBJ2-5
abundance: few
d_gene: -
CDR3aa: CASSLRGRVEKTQYF
CDR3nt: TGTGCCAGCAGCCTCCGGGGTAGGGTTGAGAAGACCCAGTACTTC

v_gene: TRBV27
j_gene: TRBJ2-1
abundance: -
d_gene: TRBD2
CDR3aa: CASSLMPGLAGTFHNEQFF
CDR3nt: TGTGCCAGCAGTCTCATGCCCGGACTAGCGGGAACGTTCCACAATGAGCAGTTCTTC

v_gene: TRBV11-2
j_gene: TRBJ1-1
abundance: few
d_gene: -
CDR3aa: CASSATLNTEAFF
CDR3nt: TGTGCCAGCAGCGCGACACTTAACACTGAAGCTTTCTTT

v_gene: TRBV7-9
j_gene: TRBJ2-2
abundance: -
d_gene: -
CDR3aa: CASSSPLGTGELFF
CDR3nt: TGTGCCAGCAGCTCCCCCCTGGGGACCGGGGAGCTGTTTTTT

v_gene: TRBV2
j_gene: TRBJ2-2
abundance: -
d_gene: -
CDR3aa: CASDFGGRFVTGELFF
CDR3nt: TGTGCCAGTGACTTCGGGGGACGTTTCGTAACCGGGGAGCTGTTTTTT

v_gene: TRBV10-2
j_gene: TRBJ2-3
abundance: -
d_gene: -
CDR3aa: CASKGVPSTDTQYF
CDR3nt: TGCGCCAGCAAGGGGGTGCCCAGCACAGATACGCAGTATTTT

v_gene: TRBV6-1
j_gene: TRBJ2-5
abundance: -
d_gene: -
CDR3aa: CASSGGILFVETQYF
CDR3nt: TGTGCCAGCAGTGGGGGGATTTTGTTTGTAGAGACCCAGTACTTC

v_gene: TRBV18
j_gene: TRBJ2-3
abundance: -
d_gene: -
CDR3aa: CASSPRFSSTDTQYF
CDR3nt: TGTGCCAGCTCACCACGATTTTCTAGCACAGATACGCAGTATTTT

v_gene: TRBV6-4
j_gene: TRBJ2-5
abundance: -
d_gene: -
CDR3aa: CASWGTQYF
CDR3nt: TGTGCCAGCTGGGGGACCCAGTACTTC

v_gene: TRBV28
j_gene: TRBJ2-7
abundance: -
d_gene: -
CDR3aa: CASSSGLPPYEQYF
CDR3nt: TGTGCCAGCAGTTCCGGACTACCACCCTACGAGCAGTACTTC

v_gene: TRBV4-2
j_gene: TRBJ2-3
abundance: -
d_gene: -
CDR3aa: CASSQLADTQYF
CDR3nt: TGTGCCAGCAGCCAACTAGCAGATACGCAGTATTTT

v_gene: TRBV28
j_gene: TRBJ1-2
abundance: -
d_gene: -
CDR3aa: CASIPPLRPGMSYGYTF
CDR3nt: TGTGCCAGCATTCCCCCCCTTAGGCCGGGGATGTCCTATGGCTACACCTTC